This is a list of T cell receptor beta chains from one sample in a study of tumor-infiltrating lymphocytes in primary liver carcinoma. TCRdb reanalysed the multiplex PCR reads using MiXCR and keeps one entry per CDR3 protein. The table has approximately 120,000 distinct CDR3 sequences, around 64% seen once; the top ten hold around 8.2%. The specimen sequenced was liver tumor tissue from sampling region 3. The receptors derive from a woman in her fifties or sixties with primary liver carcinoma and hepatitis B virus infection. CDR3s include the opening cysteine and the closing phenylalanine or tryptophan. Fields, in order: clone size, V gene, D gene, J gene, CDR3 protein, CDR3 DNA. D genes are given only for firm matches. Part of the rows lack a size; the others show once, few, many or a class for expanded clones.

abundance: many
v_gene: TRBV6-5
d_gene: TRBD2
j_gene: TRBJ2-4
CDR3aa: CASSPLRGGNIQYF
CDR3nt: TGTGCCAGCAGTCCCCTTCGGGGGGGAAACATTCAGTACTTC

abundance: once
v_gene: TRBV7-9
d_gene: -
j_gene: TRBJ2-5
CDR3aa: CASSLVLSPQETQYF
CDR3nt: TGTGCCAGCAGCTTAGTGTTGAGCCCTCAAGAGACCCAGTACTTC

abundance: -
v_gene: TRBV5-3
d_gene: -
j_gene: TRBJ2-1
CDR3aa: CARSLGTWQFF
CDR3nt: TGTGCCAGAAGCCTCGGGACTTGGCAGTTCTTC

abundance: -
v_gene: TRBV11-2
d_gene: -
j_gene: TRBJ2-7
CDR3aa: CASSLIWDITLVGLGREQYF
CDR3nt: TGTGCCAGCAGCTTAATTTGGGACATAACCCTAGTGGGCCTAGGGCGCGAGCAGTACTTC

abundance: -
v_gene: TRBV11-1
d_gene: -
j_gene: TRBJ2-7
CDR3aa: CGSSRNYEQYF
CDR3nt: TGTGGCAGCAGCCGGAACTACGAGCAGTACTTC

abundance: many
v_gene: TRBV6-5
d_gene: -
j_gene: TRBJ1-2
CDR3aa: CATPYGYTF
CDR3nt: TGTGCCACCCCGTATGGCTACACCTTC

abundance: -
v_gene: TRBV11-3
d_gene: TRBD1
j_gene: TRBJ2-7
CDR3aa: CTSTPGTGGNYEQYF
CDR3nt: TGTACTAGCACCCCCGGGACAGGGGGCAACTACGAGCAGTACTTC

abundance: -
v_gene: TRBV12-3/TRBV12-4
d_gene: -
j_gene: TRBJ2-1
CDR3aa: CASSSRVAGNLYEQFF
CDR3nt: TGTGCCAGCAGTTCCAGAGTAGCAGGCAATCTCTATGAGCAGTTCTTC

abundance: -
v_gene: TRBV29-1
d_gene: TRBD2
j_gene: TRBJ2-5
CDR3aa: CSVDYPSGSATQYF
CDR3nt: TGCAGCGTTGATTATCCTAGCGGGAGTGCGACTCAATACTTC

abundance: -
v_gene: TRBV29-1
d_gene: -
j_gene: TRBJ1-1
CDR3aa: CSVRHDRNIEAFF
CDR3nt: TGCAGCGTTCGACACGACAGGAACATTGAAGCCTTCTTT

abundance: -
v_gene: TRBV11-1
d_gene: -
j_gene: TRBJ2-7
CDR3aa: CASNKDLVSGYEQYF
CDR3nt: TGTGCCAGCAACAAGGACCTGGTCTCGGGCTACGAGCAGTACTTC

abundance: many
v_gene: TRBV5-4
d_gene: TRBD2
j_gene: TRBJ2-1
CDR3aa: CASSLGLTREDEQFF
CDR3nt: TGTGCCAGCAGCTTAGGTTTGACGCGGGAGGACGAGCAGTTCTTC

abundance: few
v_gene: TRBV21-1
d_gene: -
j_gene: TRBJ2-2
CDR3aa: CATRGGLCTGELFF
CDR3nt: TGTGCCACCAGGGGGGGGCTTTGCACCGGGGAGCTGTTTTTT

abundance: -
v_gene: TRBV29-1
d_gene: -
j_gene: TRBJ2-3
CDR3aa: CSVKGGTQDTYTQYF
CDR3nt: TGCAGCGTTAAGGGGGGCACACAGGACACATATACGCAGTATTTT

abundance: -
v_gene: TRBV6-6
d_gene: TRBD1
j_gene: TRBJ1-2
CDR3aa: CACSSASTGGSGYIF
CDR3nt: TGTGCCTGCAGTTCCGCCTCGACAGGGGGCTCTGGCTACATCTTC

abundance: many
v_gene: TRBV12-3/TRBV12-4
d_gene: TRBD1
j_gene: TRBJ1-3
CDR3aa: CASSPWGTGGNTIYF
CDR3nt: TGTGCCAGCAGTCCGTGGGGGACAGGGGGAAACACCATATATTTT

abundance: many
v_gene: TRBV29-1
d_gene: TRBD2
j_gene: TRBJ2-1
CDR3aa: CSVELAGGLGNEQFF
CDR3nt: TGCAGCGTTGAACTAGCGGGAGGCCTCGGCAATGAGCAGTTCTTC

abundance: -
v_gene: TRBV11-2
d_gene: -
j_gene: TRBJ1-1
CDR3aa: CANSLEPTGRAFF
CDR3nt: TGTGCCAACAGCTTAGAGCCGACGGGGAGGGCTTTCTTT

abundance: -
v_gene: TRBV7-3
d_gene: -
j_gene: TRBJ2-6
CDR3aa: CASSRIGDGANVLTF
CDR3nt: TGTGCCAGCAGCCGAATCGGGGATGGGGCCAACGTCCTGACTTTC

abundance: -
v_gene: TRBV11-2
d_gene: -
j_gene: TRBJ2-1
CDR3aa: CTSSLEGGEDNEQFF
CDR3nt: TGTACCAGCAGCTTAGAGGGTGGGGAGGACAATGAGCAGTTCTTC

abundance: many
v_gene: TRBV6-5
d_gene: -
j_gene: TRBJ1-2
CDR3aa: CASSYSGYGYTF
CDR3nt: TGTGCCAGCAGTTACTCAGGCTATGGCTACACCTTC

abundance: -
v_gene: TRBV4-1
d_gene: TRBD1
j_gene: TRBJ1-6
CDR3aa: CASSPQGGSPLHF
CDR3nt: TGCGCCAGCAGCCCCCAGGGGGGCTCACCCCTCCACTTT

abundance: -
v_gene: TRBV2
d_gene: -
j_gene: TRBJ2-5
CDR3aa: CASSSQTKETQYF
CDR3nt: TGTGCCAGCAGCTCCCAAACAAAAGAGACCCAGTACTTC

abundance: -
v_gene: TRBV6-1
d_gene: -
j_gene: TRBJ2-5
CDR3aa: CANSELVAGEETQYF
CDR3nt: TGTGCCAACAGTGAATTGGTGGCTGGGGAGGAGACCCAGTACTTC

abundance: many
v_gene: TRBV11-2
d_gene: -
j_gene: TRBJ2-1
CDR3aa: CASSLWGSYNEQFF
CDR3nt: TGTGCCAGCAGCTTATGGGGATCCTACAATGAGCAGTTCTTC

abundance: -
v_gene: TRBV20-1
d_gene: -
j_gene: TRBJ2-5
CDR3aa: CSAIWVGETQYF
CDR3nt: TGCAGTGCTATATGGGTAGGGGAGACCCAGTACTTC

abundance: -
v_gene: TRBV4-1
d_gene: -
j_gene: TRBJ1-2
CDR3aa: CVSSDNYGYTF
CDR3nt: TGCGTCAGCAGCGACAACTATGGCTATACCTTC

abundance: -
v_gene: TRBV11-2
d_gene: -
j_gene: TRBJ2-3
CDR3aa: CASSPGLPRDMQYF
CDR3nt: TGTGCCAGCAGCCCCGGTCTACCCAGAGATATGCAGTATTTT

abundance: many
v_gene: TRBV14
d_gene: TRBD1
j_gene: TRBJ1-6
CDR3aa: CASSQDQGARSPLHF
CDR3nt: TGTGCCAGCAGCCAAGATCAGGGGGCGAGGTCACCCCTCCACTTT

abundance: few
v_gene: TRBV10-3
d_gene: TRBD2
j_gene: TRBJ2-2
CDR3aa: CAISVFGLEKTNTGELFF
CDR3nt: TGTGCCATCAGTGTGTTCGGACTAGAGAAGACGAACACCGGGGAGCTGTTTTTT

abundance: -
v_gene: TRBV7-9
d_gene: -
j_gene: TRBJ2-5
CDR3aa: CASSFSGGRETQYF
CDR3nt: TGTGCCAGCAGCTTTAGCGGAGGACGAGAGACCCAGTACTTC

abundance: -
v_gene: TRBV29-1
d_gene: TRBD2
j_gene: TRBJ2-7
CDR3aa: CSVALETSDHEQYF
CDR3nt: TGCAGCGTCGCCCTTGAGACTAGCGACCACGAGCAGTACTTC

abundance: -
v_gene: TRBV5-1
d_gene: -
j_gene: TRBJ2-3
CDR3aa: CASSLGQSIDTKYF
CDR3nt: TGCGCCAGCAGCCTCGGACAGAGCATAGATACGAAGTATTTT

abundance: once
v_gene: TRBV6-1
d_gene: TRBD1
j_gene: TRBJ2-7
CDR3aa: CTCSGRTGVTYEQYF
CDR3nt: TGTACCTGCAGTGGGCGGACAGGGGTGACCTACGAGCAGTACTTC

abundance: -
v_gene: TRBV12-3/TRBV12-4
d_gene: TRBD2
j_gene: TRBJ2-1
CDR3aa: CVSTDQRESNEQFF
CDR3nt: TGTGTCAGTACCGATCAGCGGGAGAGCAATGAGCAGTTCTTC

abundance: medium-sized
v_gene: TRBV11-2
d_gene: -
j_gene: TRBJ2-7
CDR3aa: CASSPEGIREQYF
CDR3nt: TGTGCCAGCAGCCCAGAGGGGATCCGGGAGCAGTACTTC

abundance: -
v_gene: TRBV29-1
d_gene: -
j_gene: TRBJ2-1
CDR3aa: CSVVPTYNEQFF
CDR3nt: TGCAGCGTTGTACCCACCTACAATGAGCAGTTCTTC

abundance: many
v_gene: TRBV13
d_gene: TRBD2
j_gene: TRBJ2-1
CDR3aa: CASSLIAGGHFEQFF
CDR3nt: TGTGCCAGCAGCTTGATAGCGGGAGGGCATTTTGAGCAGTTCTTC

abundance: -
v_gene: TRBV5-4
d_gene: TRBD2
j_gene: TRBJ2-3
CDR3aa: CASSLGGRASDAQYF
CDR3nt: TGCGCCAGCAGCTTAGGTGGGAGGGCCTCAGATGCGCAGTATTTT

abundance: -
v_gene: TRBV29-1
d_gene: -
j_gene: TRBJ2-1
CDR3aa: CSTTLWNNEQFF
CDR3nt: TGCAGTACCACTTTGTGGAACAATGAGCAGTTCTTC

abundance: -
v_gene: TRBV29-1
d_gene: TRBD2
j_gene: TRBJ2-1
CDR3aa: CSVRPIAGVHNEQFF
CDR3nt: TGCAGCGTTCGACCCATAGCGGGAGTTCACAATGAGCAGTTCTTC